The present T cell receptor beta chain was sequenced within a study of T cell responses to AZD1222 COVID-19 vaccine. Study conclusions and caveats: Clonal diversity was possibly underestimated; the donors were predominantly white British and more often female. Reportedly, nearly half the spike-specific TCRs target unmutated variant regions. Dominant at 160-218 and 743-854, vaccine-associated CD4 TCRs also spanned spike.

As regards this clone: Its antigen is not known.

Germline V gene data show CDR1 as LNHDA and CDR2 as SQIVND (reference sequence). The CDR3 is 13 amino acids. The ends were cut back, 7 bases at V and 4 bases at J, with 11 bases in the middle. Produced via immunoSEQ multiplex PCR; TCRdb's table is partial and in-frame only. The table includes more than 150,000 clones, almost 90% detected once. This TCR derives from an adult in good health. The chain uses TRBV19 and TRBJ1-5; no reliable D call. Source: peripheral blood, taken on day 0 of AZD1222 vaccination. CDR3 region: CASTGSKNQPQHF. CDR3 nucleotide sequence: TGTGCCAGTACAGGTTCCAAGAATCAGCCCCAGCATTTT.